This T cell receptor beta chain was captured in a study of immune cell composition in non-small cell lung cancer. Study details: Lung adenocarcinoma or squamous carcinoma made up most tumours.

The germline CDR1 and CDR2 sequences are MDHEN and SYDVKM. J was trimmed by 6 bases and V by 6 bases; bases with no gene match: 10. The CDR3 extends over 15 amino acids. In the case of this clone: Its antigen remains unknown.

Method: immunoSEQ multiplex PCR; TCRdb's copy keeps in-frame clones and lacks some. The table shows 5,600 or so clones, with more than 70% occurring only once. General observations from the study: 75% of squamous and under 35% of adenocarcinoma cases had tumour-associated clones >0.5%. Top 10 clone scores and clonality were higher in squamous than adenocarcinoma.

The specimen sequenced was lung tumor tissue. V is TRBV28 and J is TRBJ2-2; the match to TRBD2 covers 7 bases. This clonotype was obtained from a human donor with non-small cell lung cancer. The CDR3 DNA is TGTGCCAGCAGCTCGCGACTAGCTGTTGCCGGGGAGCTGTTTTTT. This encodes CASSSRLAVAGELFF. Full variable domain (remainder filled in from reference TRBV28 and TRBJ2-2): DVKVTQSSRYLVKRTGEKVFLECVQDMDHENMFWYRQDPGLGLRLIYFSYDVKMKEKGDIPEGYSVSREKKERFSLILESASTNQTSMYLCASSSRLAVAGELFFGEGSRLTVL.